This T cell receptor (beta chain) was identified in a study of blood T cell repertoires in COVID-19. Study summary: The United States, Italy and Spain were the sources of the acute and convalescent COVID-19 samples. T cells, B-cell-depleted T cells, or PBMCs provided the cDNA or gDNA that served as material.

The CDR3 is made up of 14 amino acids. The V gene's germline CDR1 is SGHRS and CDR2 YFSETQ. Trimming pared 3 bases from V and 6 bases from J, leaving 13 bases between. Per the original data handling: Researchers report that nucleated cell counts were estimated from reference gene primer amplification. Generated by immunoSEQ multiplex PCR, the TCRdb table keeps only in-frame clones and is missing some. V, J and clone size were drawn from that table, and D and trimming were deduced from the DNA. The sample has approximately 270,000 clones; approximately 85% are singletons. The V call is TRBV5-1, the J call TRBJ2-1, with D tentatively TRBD1 (6 bases). The source is a woman aged 70 to 79 with acute or convalescent COVID-19. Sequences were obtained from peripheral blood. CDR3: CASSSQGKRNEQFF. In DNA, the CDR3 is TGCGCCAGCAGCTCGCAGGGGAAGCGCAATGAGCAGTTCTTC. The full variable domain, its missing parts supplied by reference TRBV5-1 and TRBJ2-1, is KAGVTQTPRYLIKTRGQQVTLSCSPISGHRSVSWYQQTPGQGLQFLFEYFSETQRNKGNFPGRFSGRQFSNSRSEMNVSTLELGDSALYLCASSSQGKRNEQFFGPGTRLTVL.